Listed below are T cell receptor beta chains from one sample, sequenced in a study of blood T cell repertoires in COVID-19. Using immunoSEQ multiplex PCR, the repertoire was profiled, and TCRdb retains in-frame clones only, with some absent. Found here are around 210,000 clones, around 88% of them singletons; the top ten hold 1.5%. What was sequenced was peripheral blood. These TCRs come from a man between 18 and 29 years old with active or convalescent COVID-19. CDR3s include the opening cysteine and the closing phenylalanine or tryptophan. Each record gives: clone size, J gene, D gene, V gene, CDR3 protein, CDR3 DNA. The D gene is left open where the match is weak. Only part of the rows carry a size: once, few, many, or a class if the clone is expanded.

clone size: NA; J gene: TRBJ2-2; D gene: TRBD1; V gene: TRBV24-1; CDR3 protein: CATSDPTGDDTGELFF; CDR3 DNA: TGTGCCACCAGTGATCCTACAGGGGACGACACCGGGGAGCTGTTTTTT
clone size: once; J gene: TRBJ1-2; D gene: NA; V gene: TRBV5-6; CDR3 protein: CASSSPMVSAAGYGYTF; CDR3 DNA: TGTGCCAGCAGCTCGCCTATGGTCTCGGCCGCGGGCTATGGCTACACCTTC
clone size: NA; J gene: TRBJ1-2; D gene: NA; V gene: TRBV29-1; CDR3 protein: CSVGTGWTNYGYTF; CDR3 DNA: TGCAGCGTTGGCACAGGGTGGACTAACTATGGCTACACCTTC
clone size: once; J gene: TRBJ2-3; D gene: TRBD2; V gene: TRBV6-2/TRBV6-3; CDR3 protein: CASSYLGLAGVTDTQYF; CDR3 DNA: TGTGCCAGCAGTTACCTCGGACTAGCGGGGGTCACAGATACGCAGTATTTT
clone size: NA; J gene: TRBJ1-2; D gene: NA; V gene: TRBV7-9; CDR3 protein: CASSSQGIGNYGYTF; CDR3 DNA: TGTGCCAGCAGCTCACAGGGAATAGGGAACTATGGCTACACCTTC
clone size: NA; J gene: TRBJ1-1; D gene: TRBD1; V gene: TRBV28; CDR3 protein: CASSFMGQGGDTEAFF; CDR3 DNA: TGTGCCAGCAGTTTCATGGGACAGGGTGGGGACACTGAAGCTTTCTTT
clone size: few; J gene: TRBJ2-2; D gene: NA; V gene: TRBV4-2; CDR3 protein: CASSQDKRELFF; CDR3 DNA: TGTGCCAGCAGCCAAGATAAAAGGGAGCTGTTTTTT
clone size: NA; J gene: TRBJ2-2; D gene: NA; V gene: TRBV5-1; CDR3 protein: CASSLAAADTGELFF; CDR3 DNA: TGCGCCAGCAGCTTGGCGGCGGCAGACACCGGGGAGCTGTTTTTT
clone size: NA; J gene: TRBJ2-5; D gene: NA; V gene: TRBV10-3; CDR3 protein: CAISVNEETQYF; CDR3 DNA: TGTGCCATCAGTGTAAATGAAGAGACCCAGTACTTC
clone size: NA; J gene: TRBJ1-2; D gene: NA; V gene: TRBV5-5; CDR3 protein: CASSLIPEARVYGYTF; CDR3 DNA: TGTGCCAGCAGCTTGATTCCAGAAGCGAGGGTCTATGGCTACACCTTC
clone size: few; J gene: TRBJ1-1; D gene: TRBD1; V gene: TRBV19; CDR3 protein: CASNHPGQGILRAFF; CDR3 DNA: TGTGCCAGTAACCACCCGGGACAGGGCATCCTCAGAGCTTTCTTT
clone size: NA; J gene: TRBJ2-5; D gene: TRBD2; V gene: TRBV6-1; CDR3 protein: CASSGLAGGPQETQYF; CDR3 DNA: TGTGCCAGCAGTGGGTTAGCGGGAGGGCCCCAAGAGACCCAGTACTTC
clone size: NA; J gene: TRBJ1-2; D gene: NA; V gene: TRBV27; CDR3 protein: CASRTSGRHGYTF; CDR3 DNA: TGTGCCAGCAGAACCTCAGGGCGGCATGGCTACACCTTC
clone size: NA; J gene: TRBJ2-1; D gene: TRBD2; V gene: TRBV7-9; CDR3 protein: CASSLGLAVTKTSYNEQFF; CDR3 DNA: TGTGCCAGCAGCTTAGGGCTAGCGGTAACCAAAACGTCCTACAATGAGCAGTTCTTC
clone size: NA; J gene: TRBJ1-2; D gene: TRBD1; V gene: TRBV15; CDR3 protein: CATSRRQGVEGYTF; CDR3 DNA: TGTGCCACCAGCAGACGACAGGGGGTCGAGGGCTACACCTTC
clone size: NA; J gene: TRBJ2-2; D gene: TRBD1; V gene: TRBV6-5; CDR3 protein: CASSRQGAGTGELFF; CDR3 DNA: TGTGCCAGCAGTCGACAGGGGGCTGGCACCGGGGAGCTGTTTTTT
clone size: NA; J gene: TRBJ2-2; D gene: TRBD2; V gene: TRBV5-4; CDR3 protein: CASSSGLAGSTGELFF; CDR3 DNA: TGTGCCAGCAGCTCGGGACTAGCGGGATCTACCGGGGAGCTGTTTTTT
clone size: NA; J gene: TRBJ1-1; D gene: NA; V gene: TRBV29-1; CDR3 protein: CSAGVLNTEAFF; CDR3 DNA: TGCAGCGCAGGGGTATTGAACACTGAAGCTTTCTTT
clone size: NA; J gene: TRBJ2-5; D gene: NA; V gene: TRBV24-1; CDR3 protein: CATSDGSQETQYF; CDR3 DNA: TGTGCCACCAGTGACGGGAGCCAAGAGACCCAGTACTTC
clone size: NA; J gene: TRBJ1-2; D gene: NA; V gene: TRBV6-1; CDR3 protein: CASSEGQVLFGYTF; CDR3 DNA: TGTGCCAGCAGTGAAGGGCAGGTCCTATTCGGCTACACCTTC
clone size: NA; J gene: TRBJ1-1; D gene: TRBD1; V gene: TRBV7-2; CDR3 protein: CASSIWTGDTEAFF; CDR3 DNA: TGTGCCAGCAGCATATGGACAGGGGACACTGAAGCTTTCTTT
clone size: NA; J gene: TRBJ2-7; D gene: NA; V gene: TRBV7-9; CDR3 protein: CASSLVEGASYEQYF; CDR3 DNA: TGTGCCAGCAGCTTAGTAGAAGGGGCTTCCTACGAGCAGTACTTC
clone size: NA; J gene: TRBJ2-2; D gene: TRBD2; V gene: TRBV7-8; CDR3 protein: CASSAGLAEKIANTGELFF; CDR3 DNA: TGTGCCAGCAGCGCAGGACTAGCGGAGAAAATCGCGAACACCGGGGAGCTGTTTTTT
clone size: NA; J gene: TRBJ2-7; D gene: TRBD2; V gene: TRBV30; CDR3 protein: CAWRASPGSGRFYEQYF; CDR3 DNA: TGTGCCTGGAGGGCCTCCCCCGGTAGCGGGAGATTTTACGAGCAGTACTTC
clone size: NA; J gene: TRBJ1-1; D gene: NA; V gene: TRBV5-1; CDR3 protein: CASRDTGNTEAFF; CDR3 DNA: TGCGCCAGCAGGGACACGGGGAACACTGAAGCTTTCTTT
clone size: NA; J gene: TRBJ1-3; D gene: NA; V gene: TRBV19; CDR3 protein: CASSNQANTIYF; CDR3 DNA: TGTGCCAGTAGTAACCAGGCTAACACCATATATTTT
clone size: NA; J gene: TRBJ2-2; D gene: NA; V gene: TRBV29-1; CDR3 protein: CSVDRGLTTGELFF; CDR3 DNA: TGCAGCGTTGACAGGGGACTAACAACCGGGGAGCTGTTTTTT
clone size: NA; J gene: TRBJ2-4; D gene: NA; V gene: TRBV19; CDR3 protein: CATQALGGAKNIQYF; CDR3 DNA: TGTGCCACTCAAGCTCTCGGCGGGGCCAAAAACATTCAGTACTTC
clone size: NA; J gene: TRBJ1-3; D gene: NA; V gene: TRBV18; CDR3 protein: CASSAGLGNTIYF; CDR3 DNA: TGTGCCAGCTCGGCGGGACTCGGAAACACCATATATTTT
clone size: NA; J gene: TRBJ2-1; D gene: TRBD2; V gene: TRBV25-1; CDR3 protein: CASSVDGTSGSYNEQFF; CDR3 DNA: TGTGCCAGCAGTGTTGACGGTACTAGCGGCTCCTACAATGAGCAGTTCTTC
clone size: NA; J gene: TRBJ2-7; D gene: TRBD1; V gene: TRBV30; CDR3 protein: CAWSEDRGFYEQYF; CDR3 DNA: TGTGCCTGGAGTGAGGACAGGGGATTCTACGAGCAGTACTTC
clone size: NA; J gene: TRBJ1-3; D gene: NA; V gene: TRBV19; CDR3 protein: CASSIGVAGGNTIYF; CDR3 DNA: TGTGCCAGTAGTATCGGCGTCGCAGGCGGAAACACCATATATTTT
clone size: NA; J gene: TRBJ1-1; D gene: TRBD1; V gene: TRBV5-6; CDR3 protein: CASSSTPGQAKGPEAFF; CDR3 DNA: TGTGCCAGCAGCTCCACTCCGGGACAGGCAAAAGGGCCTGAAGCTTTCTTT
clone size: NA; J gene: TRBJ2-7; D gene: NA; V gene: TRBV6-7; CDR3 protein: CASSIQGGHYEQYF; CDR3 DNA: TGTGCCAGCAGTATCCAGGGAGGCCACTACGAGCAGTACTTC
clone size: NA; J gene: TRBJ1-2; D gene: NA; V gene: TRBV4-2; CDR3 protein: CASSQTLGGAGDYGYTF; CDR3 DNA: TGTGCCAGCAGCCAAACGTTGGGGGGCGCGGGGGACTATGGCTACACCTTC
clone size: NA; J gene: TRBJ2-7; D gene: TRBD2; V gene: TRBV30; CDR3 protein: CAWSVNMGGLNEQYF; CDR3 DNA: TGTGCCTGGAGTGTAAATATGGGGGGACTAAACGAGCAGTACTTC
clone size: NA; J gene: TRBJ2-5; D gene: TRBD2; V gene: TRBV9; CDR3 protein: CASSVGSGGGETQYF; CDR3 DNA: TGTGCCAGCAGCGTAGGCAGCGGGGGAGGGGAGACCCAGTACTTC
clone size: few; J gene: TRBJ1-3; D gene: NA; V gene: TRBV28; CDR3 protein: CASSSGRVWGNTIYF; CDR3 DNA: TGTGCCAGCAGCTCCGGCAGGGTGTGGGGAAACACCATATATTTT